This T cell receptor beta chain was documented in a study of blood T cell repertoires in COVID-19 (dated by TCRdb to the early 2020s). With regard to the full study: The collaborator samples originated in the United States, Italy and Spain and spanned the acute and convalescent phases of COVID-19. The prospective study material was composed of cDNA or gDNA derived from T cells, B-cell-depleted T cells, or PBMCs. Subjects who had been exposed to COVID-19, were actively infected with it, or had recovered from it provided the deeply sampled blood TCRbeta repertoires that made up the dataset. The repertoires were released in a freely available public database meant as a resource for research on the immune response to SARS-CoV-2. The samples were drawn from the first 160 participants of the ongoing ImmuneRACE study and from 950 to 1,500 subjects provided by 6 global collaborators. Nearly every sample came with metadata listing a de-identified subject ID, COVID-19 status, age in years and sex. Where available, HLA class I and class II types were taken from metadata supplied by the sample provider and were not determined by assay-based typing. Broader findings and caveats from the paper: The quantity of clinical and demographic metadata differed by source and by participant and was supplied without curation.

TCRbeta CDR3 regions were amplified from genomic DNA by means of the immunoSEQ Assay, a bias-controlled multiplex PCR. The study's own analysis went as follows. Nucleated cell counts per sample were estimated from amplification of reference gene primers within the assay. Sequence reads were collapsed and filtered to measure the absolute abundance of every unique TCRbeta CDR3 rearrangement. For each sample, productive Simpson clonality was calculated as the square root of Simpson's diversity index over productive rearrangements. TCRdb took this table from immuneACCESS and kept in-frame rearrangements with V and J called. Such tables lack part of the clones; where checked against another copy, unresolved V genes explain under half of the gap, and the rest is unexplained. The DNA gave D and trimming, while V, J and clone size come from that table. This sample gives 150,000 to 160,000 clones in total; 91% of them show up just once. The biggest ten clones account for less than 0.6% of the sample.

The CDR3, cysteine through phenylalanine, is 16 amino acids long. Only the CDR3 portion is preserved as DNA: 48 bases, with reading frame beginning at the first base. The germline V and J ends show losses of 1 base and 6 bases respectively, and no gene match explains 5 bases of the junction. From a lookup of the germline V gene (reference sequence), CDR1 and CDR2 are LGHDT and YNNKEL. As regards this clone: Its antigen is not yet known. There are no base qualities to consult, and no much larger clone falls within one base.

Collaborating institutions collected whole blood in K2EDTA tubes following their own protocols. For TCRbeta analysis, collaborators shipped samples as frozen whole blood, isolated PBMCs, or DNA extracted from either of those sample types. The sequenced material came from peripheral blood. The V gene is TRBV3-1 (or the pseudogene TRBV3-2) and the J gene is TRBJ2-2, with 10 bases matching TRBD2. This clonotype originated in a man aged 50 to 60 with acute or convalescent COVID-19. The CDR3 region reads CASSQVLLAGPGELFF. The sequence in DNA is TGTGCCAGCAGCCAAGTCCTACTAGCGGGACCCGGGGAGCTGTTTTTT.